This T cell receptor beta chain was observed in a study of shared clonotypes between healthy human individuals. Tens of millions of PBMCs went into genomic DNA for unsorted samples. Generated by immunoSEQ multiplex PCR, the TCRdb table keeps only in-frame clones and is missing some. The sample has fewer than 650,000 clones, approximately 80% seen once. The CDR3 is 14 amino acids. The germline V gene encodes CDR1 SGHRS and CDR2 YFSETQ. V gave up 2 bases and J gave up 8 bases; unmatched junction bases: 5. Input material: PBMCs. This rearrangement joins TRBV5-1 to TRBJ1-4, with 8 bases matching TRBD1. The sequence derives from a woman aged 40-49 years in good health. Some clones in this sample may be carry-over from other donors' samples. Here the CDR3 reads CASSLQGVGEKLFF. The CDR3 DNA reads as TGCGCCAGCAGCTTACAGGGGGTGGGCGAAAAACTGTTTTTT.